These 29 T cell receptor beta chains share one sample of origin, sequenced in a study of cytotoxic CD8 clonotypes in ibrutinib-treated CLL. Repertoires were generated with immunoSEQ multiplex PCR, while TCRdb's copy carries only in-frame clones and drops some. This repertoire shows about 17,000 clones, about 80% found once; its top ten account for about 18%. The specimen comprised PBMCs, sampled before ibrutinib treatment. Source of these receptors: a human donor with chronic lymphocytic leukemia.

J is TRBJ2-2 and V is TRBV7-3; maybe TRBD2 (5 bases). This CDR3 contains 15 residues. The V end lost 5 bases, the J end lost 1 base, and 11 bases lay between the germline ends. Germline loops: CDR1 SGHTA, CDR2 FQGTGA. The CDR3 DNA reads TGTGCCAGCAGCCCGCGTGGAGGGAACACCGGGGAGCTGTTTTTT. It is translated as CASSPRGGNTGELFF.

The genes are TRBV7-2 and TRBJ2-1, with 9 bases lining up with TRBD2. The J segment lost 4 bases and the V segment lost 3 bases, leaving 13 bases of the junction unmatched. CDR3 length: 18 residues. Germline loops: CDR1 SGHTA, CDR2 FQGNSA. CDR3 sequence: CASSFYPLASGTYNEQFF. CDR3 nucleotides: TGTGCCAGCAGCTTCTATCCCCTGGCTAGCGGGACTTACAATGAGCAGTTCTTC.

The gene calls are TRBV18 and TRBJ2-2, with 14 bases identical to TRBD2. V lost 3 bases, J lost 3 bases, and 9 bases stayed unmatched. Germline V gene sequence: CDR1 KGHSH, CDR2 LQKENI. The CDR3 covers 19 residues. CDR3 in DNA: TGTGCCAGCTCACCCCTTCCGGGACTAGCGGGGGAATACACCGGGGAGCTGTTTTTT. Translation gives CASSPLPGLAGEYTGELFF.

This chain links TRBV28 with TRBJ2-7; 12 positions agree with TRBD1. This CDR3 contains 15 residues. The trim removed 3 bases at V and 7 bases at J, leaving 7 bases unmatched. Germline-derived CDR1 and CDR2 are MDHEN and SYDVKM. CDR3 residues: CASSFRDRGLMEQYF. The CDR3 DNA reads TGTGCCAGCAGTTTCCGGGACAGGGGGCTGATGGAGCAGTACTTC.

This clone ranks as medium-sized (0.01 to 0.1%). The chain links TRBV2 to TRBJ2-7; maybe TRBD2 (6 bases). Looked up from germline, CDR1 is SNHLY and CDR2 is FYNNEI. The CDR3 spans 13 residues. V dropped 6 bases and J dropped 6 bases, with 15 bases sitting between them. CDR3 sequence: CASRSEGGVEQYF. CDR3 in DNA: TGTGCCAGCAGATCCGAAGGAGGGGTCGAGCAGTACTTC.

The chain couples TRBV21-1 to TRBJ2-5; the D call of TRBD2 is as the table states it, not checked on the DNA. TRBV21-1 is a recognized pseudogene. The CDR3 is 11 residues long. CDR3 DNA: TGTGCCAGCAGCAAACCTCCGACCCAGTACTTC. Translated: CASSKPPTQYF.

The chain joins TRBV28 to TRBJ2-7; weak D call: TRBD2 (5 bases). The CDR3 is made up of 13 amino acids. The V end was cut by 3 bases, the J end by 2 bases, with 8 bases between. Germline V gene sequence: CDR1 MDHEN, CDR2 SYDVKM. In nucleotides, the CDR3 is TGTGCCAGCAGTTTTAGCGATCCCTACGAGCAGTACTTC. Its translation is CASSFSDPYEQYF.

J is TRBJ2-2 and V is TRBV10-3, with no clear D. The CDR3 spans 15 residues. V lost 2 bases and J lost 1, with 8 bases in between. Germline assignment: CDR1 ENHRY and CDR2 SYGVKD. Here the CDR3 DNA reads TGTGCCATCAGTGAGAGTCCGCTGAACACCGGGGAGCTGTTTTTT. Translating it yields CAISESPLNTGELFF.

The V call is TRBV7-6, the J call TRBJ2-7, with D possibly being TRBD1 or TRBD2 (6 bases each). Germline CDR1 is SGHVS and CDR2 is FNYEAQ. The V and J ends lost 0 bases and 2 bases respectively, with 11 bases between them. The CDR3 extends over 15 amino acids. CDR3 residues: CASSLAGGHTYEQYF. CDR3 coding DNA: TGTGCCAGCAGCTTAGCGGGGGGACACACCTACGAGCAGTACTTC.

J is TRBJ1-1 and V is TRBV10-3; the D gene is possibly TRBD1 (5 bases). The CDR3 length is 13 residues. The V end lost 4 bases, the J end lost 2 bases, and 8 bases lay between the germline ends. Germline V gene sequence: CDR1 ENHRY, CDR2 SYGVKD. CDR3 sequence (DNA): TGTGCCATCAGTGCACAGGTTAACACTGAAGCTTTCTTT. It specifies CAISAQVNTEAFF.

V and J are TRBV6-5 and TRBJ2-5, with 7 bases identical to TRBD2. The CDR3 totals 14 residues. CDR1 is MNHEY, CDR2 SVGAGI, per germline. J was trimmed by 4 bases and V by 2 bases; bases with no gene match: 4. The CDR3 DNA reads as TGTGCCAGCAGTTACGGCGGGAGTGGAGAGACCCAGTACTTC. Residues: CASSYGGSGETQYF.

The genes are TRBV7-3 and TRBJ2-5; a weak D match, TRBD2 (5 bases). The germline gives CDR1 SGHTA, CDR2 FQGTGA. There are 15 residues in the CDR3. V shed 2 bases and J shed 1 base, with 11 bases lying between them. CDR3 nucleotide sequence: TGTGCCAGCAGCTTATCGAGCGGTACCCAAGAGACCCAGTACTTC. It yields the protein CASSLSSGTQETQYF.

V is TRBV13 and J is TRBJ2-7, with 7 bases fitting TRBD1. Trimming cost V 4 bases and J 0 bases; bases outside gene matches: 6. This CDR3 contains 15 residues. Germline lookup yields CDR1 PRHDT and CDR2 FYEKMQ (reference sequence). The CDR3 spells CASSYTGAPSYEQYF. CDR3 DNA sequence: TGTGCCAGCAGCTACACAGGGGCTCCCTCCTACGAGCAGTACTTC. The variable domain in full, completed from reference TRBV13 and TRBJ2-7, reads AAGVIQSPRHLIKEKRETATLKCYPIPRHDTVYWYQQGPGQDPQFLISFYEKMQSDKGSIPDRFSAQQFSDYHSELNMSSLELGDSALYFCASSYTGAPSYEQYFGPGTRLTVT.

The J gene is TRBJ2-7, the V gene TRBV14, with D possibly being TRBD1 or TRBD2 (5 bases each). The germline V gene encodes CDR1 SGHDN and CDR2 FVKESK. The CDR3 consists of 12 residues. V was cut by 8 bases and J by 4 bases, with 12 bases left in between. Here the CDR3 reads CASSRWGYEQYF. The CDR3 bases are TGTGCCAGCTCAAGGTGGGGGTACGAGCAGTACTTC.

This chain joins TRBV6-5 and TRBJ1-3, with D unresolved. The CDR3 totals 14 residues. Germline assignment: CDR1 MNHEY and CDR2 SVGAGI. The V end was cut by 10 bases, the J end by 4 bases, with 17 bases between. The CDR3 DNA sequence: TGTGCCACCCTAAAAGAGGGATCAGGAAACACCATATATTTT. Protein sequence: CATLKEGSGNTIYF.

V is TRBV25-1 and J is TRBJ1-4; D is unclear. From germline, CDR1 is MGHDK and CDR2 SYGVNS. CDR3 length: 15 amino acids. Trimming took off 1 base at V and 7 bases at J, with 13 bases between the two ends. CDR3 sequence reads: CASSEFLGKGEKLFF. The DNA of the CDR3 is TGTGCCAGCAGTGAATTCTTGGGTAAGGGTGAAAAACTGTTTTTT.

Here the CDR3 reads CAWKSSGFYNEQFF. DNA for the CDR3: TGTGCCTGGAAGTCTAGCGGGTTCTACAATGAGCAGTTCTTC. The chain is built from TRBV30 and TRBJ2-1; 8 bases map to TRBD2. J lost 3 bases, V lost 4 bases, and 5 bases had no gene match. The CDR3 has 14 amino acids. Germline-derived CDR1 and CDR2 are GTSNPN and SVGIG (reference sequence).

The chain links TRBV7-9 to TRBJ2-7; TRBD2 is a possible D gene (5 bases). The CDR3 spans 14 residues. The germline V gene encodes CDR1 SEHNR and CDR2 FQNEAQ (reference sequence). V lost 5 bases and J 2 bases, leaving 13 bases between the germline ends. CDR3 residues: CASSPVDSAYEQYF. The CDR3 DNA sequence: TGTGCCAGCAGCCCTGTGGACTCCGCCTACGAGCAGTACTTC.

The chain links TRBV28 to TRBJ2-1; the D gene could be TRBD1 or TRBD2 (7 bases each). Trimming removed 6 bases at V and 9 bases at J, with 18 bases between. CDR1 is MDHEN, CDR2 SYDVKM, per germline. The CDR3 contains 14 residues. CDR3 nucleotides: TGTGCCAGCAGGTTTTCAGGGGGGGGTGTTGAGCAGTTCTTC. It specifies CASRFSGGGVEQFF.

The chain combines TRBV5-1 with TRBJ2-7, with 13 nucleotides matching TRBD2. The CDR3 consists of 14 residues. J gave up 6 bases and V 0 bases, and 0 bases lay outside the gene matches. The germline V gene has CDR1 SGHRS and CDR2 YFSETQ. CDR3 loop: CASSLGLAGGEQYF. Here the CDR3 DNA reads TGCGCCAGCAGCTTGGGACTAGCGGGAGGCGAGCAGTACTTC.

This chain's CDR3 is CASSDSRGETQYF. CDR3 in DNA: TGTGCCAGCAGTGACTCGAGGGGGGAGACCCAGTACTTC. The chain couples TRBV6-4 to TRBJ2-5; D perhaps matches TRBD1 (6 bases). The CDR3 extends over 13 amino acids. Germline CDR1 reads MRHNA; CDR2 reads SNTAGT. V dropped 0 bases and J dropped 5 bases, with 7 bases sitting between them.

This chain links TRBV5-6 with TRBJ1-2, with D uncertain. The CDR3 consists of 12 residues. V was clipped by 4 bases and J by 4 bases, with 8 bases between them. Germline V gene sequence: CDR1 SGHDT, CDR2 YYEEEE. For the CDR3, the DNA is TGTGCCAGCAGCATTAATTCCTATGGCTACACCTTC. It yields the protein CASSINSYGYTF.

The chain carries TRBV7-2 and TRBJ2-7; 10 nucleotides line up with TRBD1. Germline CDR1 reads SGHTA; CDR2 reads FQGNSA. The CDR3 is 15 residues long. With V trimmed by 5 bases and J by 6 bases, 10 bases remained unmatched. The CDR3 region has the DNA TGTGCCAGCAGCCCCTGGGACAGGGGAGTGGCCGAGCAGTACTTC. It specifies CASSPWDRGVAEQYF.

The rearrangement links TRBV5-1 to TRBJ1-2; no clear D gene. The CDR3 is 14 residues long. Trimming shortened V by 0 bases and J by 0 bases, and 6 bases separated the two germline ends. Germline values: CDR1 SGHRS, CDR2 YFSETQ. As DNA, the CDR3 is TGCGCCAGCAGCTTGGTTTCAGCTAACTATGGCTACACCTTC. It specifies CASSLVSANYGYTF.

The chain's CDR3 is CASSLVILWGLEETQYF. CDR3 nucleotide sequence: TGTGCCAGCAGTTTAGTAATACTGTGGGGCCTTGAAGAGACCCAGTACTTC. The gene calls are TRBV28 and TRBJ2-5; D possibly corresponds to TRBD1 (5 bases). Per germline, CDR1 MDHEN and CDR2 SYDVKM. V was clipped by 2 bases and J by 3 bases, with 19 bases between them. The CDR3 loop spans 17 amino acids.

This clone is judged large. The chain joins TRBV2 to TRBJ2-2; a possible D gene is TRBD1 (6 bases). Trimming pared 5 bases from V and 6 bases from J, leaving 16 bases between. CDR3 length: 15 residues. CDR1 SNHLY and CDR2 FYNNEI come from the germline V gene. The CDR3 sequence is CASSNFNRVAGELFF. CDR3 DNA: TGTGCCAGCAGTAACTTTAACAGGGTCGCCGGGGAGCTGTTTTTT.

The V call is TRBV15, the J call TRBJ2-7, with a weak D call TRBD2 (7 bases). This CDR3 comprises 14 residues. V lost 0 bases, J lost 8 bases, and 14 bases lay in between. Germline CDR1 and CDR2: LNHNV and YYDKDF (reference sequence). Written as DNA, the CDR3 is TGTGCCACCAGCAGAGATACAGGGACTAACCAGCAGTACTTC. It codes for CATSRDTGTNQQYF. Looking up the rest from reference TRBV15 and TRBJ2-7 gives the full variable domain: DAMVIQNPRYQVTQFGKPVTLSCSQTLNHNVMYWYQQKSSQAPKLLFHYYDKDFNNEADTPDNFQSRRPNTSFCFLDIRSPGLGDTAMYLCATSRDTGTNQQYFGPGTRLTVT.

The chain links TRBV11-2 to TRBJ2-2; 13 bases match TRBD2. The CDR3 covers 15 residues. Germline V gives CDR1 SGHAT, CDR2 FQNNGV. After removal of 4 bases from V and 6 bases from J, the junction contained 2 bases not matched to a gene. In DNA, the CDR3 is TGTGCCAGCAGCTGGGGGACTAGCGGGGCCGGGGAGCTGTTTTTT. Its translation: CASSWGTSGAGELFF.

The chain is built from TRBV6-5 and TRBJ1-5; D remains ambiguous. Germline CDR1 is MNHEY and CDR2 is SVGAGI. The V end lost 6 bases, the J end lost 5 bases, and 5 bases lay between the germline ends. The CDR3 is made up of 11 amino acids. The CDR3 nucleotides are TGTGCCAGCAGACAATATCAGCCCCAGCATTTT. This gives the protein CASRQYQPQHF.